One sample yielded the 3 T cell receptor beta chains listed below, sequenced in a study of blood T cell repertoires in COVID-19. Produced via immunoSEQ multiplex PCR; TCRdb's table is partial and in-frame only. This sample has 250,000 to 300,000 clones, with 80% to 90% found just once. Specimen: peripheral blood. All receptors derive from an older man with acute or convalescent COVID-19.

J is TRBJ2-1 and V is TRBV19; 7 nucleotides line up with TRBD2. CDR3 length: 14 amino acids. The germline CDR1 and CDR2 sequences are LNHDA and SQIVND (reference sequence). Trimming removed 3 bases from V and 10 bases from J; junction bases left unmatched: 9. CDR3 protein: CASSIPGPAGEQFF. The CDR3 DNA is TGTGCCAGTAGTATTCCGGGCCCAGCGGGGGAGCAGTTCTTC.

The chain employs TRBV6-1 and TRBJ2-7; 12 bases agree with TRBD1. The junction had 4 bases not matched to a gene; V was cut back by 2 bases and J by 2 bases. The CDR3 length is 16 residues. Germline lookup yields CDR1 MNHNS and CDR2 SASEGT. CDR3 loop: CASSEFGTGGPYEQYF. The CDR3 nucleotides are TGTGCCAGCAGTGAATTTGGGACAGGGGGCCCCTACGAGCAGTACTTC.

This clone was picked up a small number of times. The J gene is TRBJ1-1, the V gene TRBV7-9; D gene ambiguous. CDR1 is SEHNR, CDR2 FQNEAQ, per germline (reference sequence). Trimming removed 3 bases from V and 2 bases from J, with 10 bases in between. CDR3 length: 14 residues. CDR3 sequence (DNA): TGTGCCAGCAGCTTCTCCCCAGAAAACACTGAAGCTTTCTTT. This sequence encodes CASSFSPENTEAFF.